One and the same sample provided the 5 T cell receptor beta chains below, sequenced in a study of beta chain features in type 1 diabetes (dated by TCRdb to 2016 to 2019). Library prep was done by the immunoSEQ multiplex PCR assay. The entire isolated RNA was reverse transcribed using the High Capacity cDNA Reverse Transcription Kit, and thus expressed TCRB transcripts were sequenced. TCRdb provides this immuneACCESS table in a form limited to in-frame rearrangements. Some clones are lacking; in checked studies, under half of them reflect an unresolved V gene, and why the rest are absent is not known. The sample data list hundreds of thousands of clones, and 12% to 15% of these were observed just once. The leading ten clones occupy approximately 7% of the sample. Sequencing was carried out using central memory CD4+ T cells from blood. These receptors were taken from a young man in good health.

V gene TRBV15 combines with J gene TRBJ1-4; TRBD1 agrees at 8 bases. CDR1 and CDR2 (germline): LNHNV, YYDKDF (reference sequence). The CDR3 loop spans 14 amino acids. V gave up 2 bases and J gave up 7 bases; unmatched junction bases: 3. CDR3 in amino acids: CATSRNGQGEKLFF. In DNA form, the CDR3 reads TGTGCCACCAGCAGAAATGGACAGGGTGAAAAACTGTTTTTT.

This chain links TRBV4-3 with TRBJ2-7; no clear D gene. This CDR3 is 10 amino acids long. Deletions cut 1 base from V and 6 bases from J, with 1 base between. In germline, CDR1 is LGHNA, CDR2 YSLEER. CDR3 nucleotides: TGCGCCAGCAGCCAAGTCGAGCAGTACGTC. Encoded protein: CASSQVEQYV.

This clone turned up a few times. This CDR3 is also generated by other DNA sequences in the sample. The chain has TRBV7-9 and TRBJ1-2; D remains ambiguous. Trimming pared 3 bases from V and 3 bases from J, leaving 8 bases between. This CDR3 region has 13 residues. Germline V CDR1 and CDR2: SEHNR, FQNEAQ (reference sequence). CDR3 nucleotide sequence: TGTGCCAGCAGCTTTGATGGGGACTATGGCTACACCTTC. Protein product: CASSFDGDYGYTF.

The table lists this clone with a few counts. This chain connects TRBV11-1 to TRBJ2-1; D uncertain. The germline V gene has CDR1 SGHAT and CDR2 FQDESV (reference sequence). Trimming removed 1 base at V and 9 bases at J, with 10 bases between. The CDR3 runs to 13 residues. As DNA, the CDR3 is TGTGCCAGCAGCTTAGTAGTATCTGGTGAGCAGTTCTTC. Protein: CASSLVVSGEQFF.

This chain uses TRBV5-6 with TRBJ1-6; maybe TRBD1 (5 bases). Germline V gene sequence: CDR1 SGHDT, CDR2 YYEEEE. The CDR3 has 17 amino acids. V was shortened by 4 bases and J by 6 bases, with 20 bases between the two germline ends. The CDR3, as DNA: TGTGCCAGCAGCCACAGGAGGGGAAACGCGGCTAATTCACCCCTCCACTTT. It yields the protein CASSHRRGNAANSPLHF. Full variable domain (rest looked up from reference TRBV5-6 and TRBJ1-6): DAGVTQSPTHLIKTRGQQVTLRCSPKSGHDTVSWYQQALGQGPQFIFQYYEEEERQRGNFPDRFSGHQFPNYSSELNVNALLLGDSALYLCASSHRRGNAANSPLHFGNGTRLTVT.